The 27 T cell receptor beta chains below all came from one sample that was sequenced in a study of T cells after posttransplantation cyclophosphamide. Measured with immunoSEQ multiplex PCR; TCRdb has only the in-frame clones, and not every one. The sample consists of thousands of clones, around 93% of them appearing once. The sample taken for sequencing was CD4+ T cells sorted from bone marrow. These receptors all stem from a woman aged 55-70 years in good health, CMV-negative, and a related stem cell transplant donor.

The genes are TRBV4-2 and TRBJ2-7, with TRBD2 as a possible D gene (5 bases). This CDR3 comprises 16 residues. Germline loops: CDR1 LGHNA, CDR2 YNFKEQ. Trimming stripped 0 bases from V and 1 base from J, with 13 bases between. The CDR3 DNA sequence: TGTGCCAGCAGCCAAGATTTGGCTAGCCGTTCCTACGAGCAGTACGTC. This translates into CASSQDLASRSYEQYV.

The chain combines TRBV5-6 with TRBJ2-3; D is uncertain. The V and J ends lost 3 bases and 4 bases respectively, with 12 bases between them. In germline, CDR1 is SGHDT, CDR2 YYEEEE. The CDR3 sequence is 14 residues long. The CDR3 DNA follows: TGTGCCAGCAGCTCATACACAACAGCAGATACGCAGTATTTT. Translated: CASSSYTTADTQYF.

This sequence joins TRBV19 and TRBJ2-3; D may be TRBD1 (5 bases). The length of the CDR3 is 12 residues. Trimming cost V 8 bases and J 6 bases, with 12 bases left between them. The V gene's germline CDR1 is LNHDA and CDR2 SQIVND (reference sequence). In DNA form, the CDR3 reads TGTGCCAGTCGCCTCGCAGGGGATACGCAGTATTTT. It is translated as CASRLAGDTQYF.

The chain combines TRBV28 with TRBJ2-5; 8 positions agree with TRBD1. The V gene end was trimmed by 4 bases and the J gene end by 4 bases; junction bases not matched to a gene: 8. The CDR3 runs to 15 residues. Per germline, CDR1 MDHEN and CDR2 SYDVKM. CDR3 protein: CASSSTRGRGETQYF. CDR3 nucleotide sequence: TGTGCCAGCAGTTCAACCAGGGGGCGCGGAGAGACCCAGTACTTC. The variable domain in full, completed from reference TRBV28 and TRBJ2-5, reads DVKVTQSSRYLVKRTGEKVFLECVQDMDHENMFWYRQDPGLGLRLIYFSYDVKMKEKGDIPEGYSVSREKKERFSLILESASTNQTSMYLCASSSTRGRGETQYFGPGTRLLVL.

The gene calls are TRBV28 and TRBJ2-1; 14 bases match TRBD2. Germline V gene sequence: CDR1 MDHEN, CDR2 SYDVKM. Germline trimming cut 7 bases from V and 8 bases from J; bases unmatched to any gene: 7. The CDR3 consists of 15 residues. In nucleotides, the CDR3 is TGTGCCAGCATAACGGGGACTAGCGGGAGTCATGAGCAGTTCTTC. This gives the protein CASITGTSGSHEQFF. Using reference TRBV28 and TRBJ2-1 for the parts outside the CDR3, the full variable domain is DVKVTQSSRYLVKRTGEKVFLECVQDMDHENMFWYRQDPGLGLRLIYFSYDVKMKEKGDIPEGYSVSREKKERFSLILESASTNQTSMYLCASITGTSGSHEQFFGPGTRLTVL.

The rearrangement uses TRBV18 and TRBJ1-1; no firm D call. CDR3 length: 13 residues. Per germline, CDR1 KGHSH and CDR2 LQKENI. V shed 4 bases and J shed 1 base, with 7 bases lying between them. The CDR3 reads CASSLNKNTEAFF. CDR3 nucleotides: TGTGCCAGCTCACTTAACAAGAACACTGAAGCTTTCTTT.

The gene calls are TRBV29-1 and TRBJ2-1, with 9 bases aligning to TRBD1. V was clipped by 6 bases and J by 14 bases; unmatched bases: 14. The CDR3 runs to 13 residues. Germline CDR1 and CDR2: SQVTM and ANQGSEA. In nucleotides, the CDR3 is TGCAGCGTCCTTCCCGGGACAGGGCCGAGGAAGTTCTTC. Its protein product is CSVLPGTGPRKFF.

This chain connects TRBV5-1 to TRBJ2-1, with 7 bases that match TRBD2. Losses at the gene ends were 0 bases for V and 5 bases for J; bases not matched to a gene: 5. This CDR3 contains 15 residues. Germline assignment: CDR1 SGHRS and CDR2 YFSETQ. The CDR3 sequence is CASSLEGGRDNEQFF. DNA of the CDR3: TGCGCCAGCAGCTTGGAAGGCGGGAGAGACAATGAGCAGTTCTTC.

The V and J genes are TRBV2 and TRBJ1-1; D remains ambiguous. CDR1 and CDR2 (germline): SNHLY, FYNNEI. Trimming left V 8 bases short and J 0 bases short, with 19 bases between. The CDR3 runs to 16 residues. This chain's CDR3 is CASFSGLPFMNTEAFF. The CDR3 nucleotides read TGTGCCAGCTTTTCGGGTCTTCCCTTTATGAACACTGAAGCTTTCTTT.

This chain uses TRBV7-2 with TRBJ2-5; TRBD2 is a possible D gene (6 bases). CDR1 SGHTA and CDR2 FQGNSA come from the germline V gene. The CDR3 length is 14 residues. V lost 5 bases and J lost 1, with 11 bases in between. For the CDR3, the DNA is TGTGCCAGCAGCCCCGGGACTCGCCAAGAGACCCAGTACTTC. Amino acids: CASSPGTRQETQYF.

The genes are TRBV9 and TRBJ2-5; 7 bases are shared with TRBD2. The CDR3 spans 13 residues. Germline CDR1 reads SGDLS; CDR2 reads YYNGEE. V was pared by 3 bases and J by 11 bases, with 10 bases of the junction left unmatched. DNA for the CDR3: TGTGCCAGCAGCGAGGGAATTGGGGGGGAGCAGTACTTC. Translating gives CASSEGIGGEQYF.

This clone came up once. The rearrangement uses TRBV4-1 and TRBJ1-1, with a weak D call TRBD1 (5 bases). The CDR3 length is 15 residues. The germline V gene has CDR1 MGHRA and CDR2 YSYEKL. Between the trimmed V and J ends, which lost 4 bases and 4 bases, there was a span of 16 bases. In DNA form, the CDR3 reads TGCGCCAGCAGCCGAGAATTGGCAGGGCTCACTGAAGCTTTCTTT. The encoded protein is CASSRELAGLTEAFF.

V and J are TRBV5-8 and TRBJ2-2, with D maybe TRBD1 (6 bases). The CDR3 contains 15 residues. The germline gives CDR1 SGHTS, CDR2 YDEGEE. V was pared by 2 bases and J by 0 bases, with 8 bases between. The DNA for the CDR3 is TGTGCCAGCAGCTTACGGACAGCGAACACCGGGGAGCTGTTTTTT. Translating it yields CASSLRTANTGELFF.

This clone was seen only once. This rearrangement joins TRBV27 to TRBJ2-7, with TRBD2 matching 16 bases. The CDR3 runs 20 residues. The germline V gene has CDR1 MNHEY and CDR2 SMNVEV (reference sequence). J gave up 3 bases and V 5 bases, and 16 bases lay outside the gene matches. The CDR3 loop is CASSRSGGTSGRVVHYEQYF. As DNA, the CDR3 is TGTGCCAGCAGTCGTAGCGGGGGGACTAGCGGGAGGGTCGTTCACTACGAGCAGTACTTC.

The chain has TRBV19 and TRBJ2-3; TRBD1 aligns across 10 bases. V dropped 6 bases and J dropped 6; count of bases not matched to a gene: 3. CDR3 length: 13 amino acids. Germline loops: CDR1 LNHDA, CDR2 SQIVND (reference sequence). The CDR3 DNA sequence: TGTGCCAGTAGGGACAGGGGGGTGGATACGCAGTATTTT. Amino acids: CASRDRGVDTQYF.

The chain has TRBV6-5 and TRBJ1-2, with 7 nucleotides matching TRBD1. Trimming removed 2 bases from V and 8 bases from J; junction bases left unmatched: 8. From germline, CDR1 is MNHEY and CDR2 SVGAGI. This CDR3 comprises 14 residues. CDR3 sequence: CASSYEQGWRGYTF. In DNA form, the CDR3 reads TGTGCCAGCAGTTACGAACAGGGGTGGAGGGGCTACACCTTC.

This chain connects TRBV18 to TRBJ2-2, with D tentatively TRBD1 (5 bases). Germline CDR1 and CDR2: KGHSH and LQKENI. The CDR3 is 15 residues long. Trimming took off 3 bases at V and 2 bases at J, with 10 bases between the two ends. CDR3 bases: TGTGCCAGCTCACCGGGCAGGGTCAACACCGGGGAGCTGTTTTTT. Encoded protein: CASSPGRVNTGELFF.

V gene TRBV28 combines with J gene TRBJ1-1; no clear D gene. Germline lookup yields CDR1 MDHEN and CDR2 SYDVKM. The V and J ends lost 2 bases and 1 base respectively, with 2 bases between them. The CDR3 length is 12 residues. The CDR3 region has the DNA TGTGCCAGCAGTTTACAGAACACTGAAGCTTTCTTT. Residues: CASSLQNTEAFF.

The chain combines TRBV28 with TRBJ1-1, with a tentative D call TRBD1 (6 bases). The CDR3 contains 12 residues. CDR1 is MDHEN, CDR2 SYDVKM, per germline. The germline V and J ends were trimmed by 8 bases and 6 bases, with 13 bases remaining between them. CDR3 sequence reads: CASDRIGAEAFF. Written as DNA, the CDR3 is TGTGCCAGCGACAGGATTGGCGCTGAAGCTTTCTTT.

The rearrangement uses TRBV19 and TRBJ2-7; D might be TRBD2 (6 bases). CDR3 length: 14 residues. CDR1 and CDR2 (germline): LNHDA, SQIVND (reference sequence). V was clipped by 7 bases and J by 4 bases, with 17 bases between them. In DNA, the CDR3 is TGTGCCAGTACGGGGGACCGTGCCTATTACGAGCAGTACGTC. Protein: CASTGDRAYYEQYV.

The V gene is TRBV2, the J gene TRBJ2-3; D might be TRBD1 (5 bases). With 10 bases removed from V and 9 bases from J, the gap between germline ends came to 20 bases. Germline-derived CDR1 and CDR2 are SNHLY and FYNNEI. The CDR3 consists of 13 residues. DNA of the CDR3: TGTGCCAAGACGAGGTTAGGGGCTATCACGCAGTATTTT. Translated, it gives CAKTRLGAITQYF.

The gene calls are TRBV7-2 and TRBJ2-2, with 8 bases fitting TRBD1. The length of the CDR3 is 15 residues. The J segment lost 7 bases and the V segment lost 5 bases, leaving 9 bases of the junction unmatched. Germline lookup yields CDR1 SGHTA and CDR2 FQGNSA. CDR3 amino acids: CASSPPGGGHGELFF. The CDR3 coding sequence is TGTGCCAGCAGCCCCCCAGGGGGCGGTCACGGGGAGCTGTTTTTT.

The chain combines TRBV28 with TRBJ1-4; D may be TRBD1 (6 bases). Germline V gene data show CDR1 as MDHEN and CDR2 as SYDVKM. V lost 10 bases and J lost 8, with 20 bases in between. This CDR3 has 14 amino acids. CDR3 amino acids: CATNKQGLGEKLFF. In DNA form, the CDR3 reads TGTGCCACCAACAAACAGGGTCTAGGCGAAAAACTGTTTTTT.

V is TRBV5-1 and J is TRBJ2-2, with D hard to call. V was pared by 0 bases and J by 4 bases, with 10 bases between. This CDR3 has 15 amino acids. Germline CDR1 SGHRS, CDR2 YFSETQ. CDR3 residues: CASSLDTTSTGELFF. The CDR3 DNA sequence: TGCGCCAGCAGCTTGGACACCACAAGCACCGGGGAGCTGTTTTTT.

This clone has a single count. CDR3 nucleotides: TGTGCCAGCAGCACACCGGGCGGGTTTTGGGGCTACACCTTC. This encodes CASSTPGGFWGYTF. This sequence joins TRBV7-2 and TRBJ1-2, with no clear D. The CDR3 totals 14 residues. Trimming pared 5 bases from V and 8 bases from J, leaving 18 bases between. The germline V gene encodes CDR1 SGHTA and CDR2 FQGNSA.

The chain employs TRBV27 and TRBJ2-1; a possible D gene is TRBD2 (6 bases). Deletions cut 8 bases from V and 3 bases from J, with 17 bases between. In germline, CDR1 is MNHEY, CDR2 SMNVEV (reference sequence). The CDR3 spans 15 residues. DNA of the CDR3: TGTGCCAGCGTCGCAGCGGGCATGGGCTACAATGAGCAGTTCTTC. It translates to CASVAAGMGYNEQFF.

This clone has a single count. The V and J genes are TRBV2 and TRBJ1-3, with unresolved D. CDR1 and CDR2 (germline): SNHLY, FYNNEI. V was trimmed by 7 bases and J by 4 bases, leaving 20 bases between them. This CDR3 has 16 residues. The CDR3 DNA is TGTGCCAGCAAAGAGCCCGACGCGGGGAGAGGAAACACCATATATTTT. It encodes CASKEPDAGRGNTIYF.